This TCR beta chain was captured by sequencing in a study of cytomegalovirus exposure and HLA in healthy donors. In the case of this clone: Its antigen remains unidentified.

J gave up 1 base and V 1 base, and 7 bases lay outside the gene matches. Germline V gives CDR1 SGHRS, CDR2 YFSETQ. The CDR3 extends over 16 amino acids. Points from the study as a whole: There was a cluster of highly shared sequence variants that was likely a sequencing artifact. Reports indicate that TCR beta sequences accurately predicted the HLA-A and HLA-B alleles of most subjects. Associated with cytomegalovirus, according to the listing, were some 180 TCR beta chains.

PCR involved 60 Vbeta and 13 Jbeta primers. Clones were sequenced by immunoSEQ multiplex PCR, and TCRdb holds only the in-frame ones, with some missing. The sample lists approximately 39,000 clones; roughly two thirds were seen once. The receptor comes from a man between 25 and 39 years old in good health and CMV-seronegative. The specimen was PBMCs. J is TRBJ1-1 and V is TRBV5-1; 7 bases are shared with TRBD1. CDR3 residues: CASSLTNRGTNTEAFF. DNA for the CDR3: TGCGCCAGCAGCTTGACCAACAGGGGAACGAACACTGAAGCTTTCTTT.